The clone carrying this T cell receptor (beta chain) was observed many times. The germline CDR1 and CDR2 sequences are LNHNV and YYDKDF (reference sequence). Trimming shortened V by 5 bases and J by 3 bases, and 11 bases separated the two germline ends. This CDR3 comprises 14 residues. Unique molecular identifiers were incorporated during preparation of the TCRbeta library. TCRdb recomputed calls from the PCR reads with MiXCR, one row per CDR3 protein. The sample includes about 480,000 distinct CDR3 sequences, roughly an eighth of them seen just once. The sample belongs to a study of T-cell reconstitution after alpha-beta-depleted transplantation in children.

The sequencing here drew on PBMCs from the stem cell graft donor, taken from the stem cell graft. The sequence was obtained from a human donor who donated a stem cell graft to a child with combined immunodeficiency. The chain couples TRBV15 to TRBJ1-5; a weak D match, TRBD1 (6 bases). In DNA, the CDR3 is TGTGCCACCAGCGTCGGGGGCCCCAATCAGCCCCAGCATTTT. Protein product: CATSVGGPNQPQHF.